This entry features one TCR beta chain sequence. This specimen comes from a study of identical twins. In TCRdb, the 5' RACE reads were re-called with MiXCR into one record per CDR3 protein. The sample has 1.5 million to 2 million distinct CDR3 sequences; around 33% are singletons. Germline V lookup: CDR1 DFQATT, CDR2 SNEGSKA (reference sequence). This CDR3 is 13 amino acids long. The V end lost 6 bases, the J end lost 0 bases, and 10 bases lay between the germline ends. This chain joins TRBV20-1 and TRBJ2-3; D is tentatively TRBD1 or TRBD2 (5 bases each). The TCR sequence derives from a newborn girl in good health. Source material: cord blood. CDR3: CSAREWSTDTQYF. The DNA of the CDR3 is TGCAGTGCCAGGGAGTGGAGCACAGATACGCAGTATTTT.